These 27 T cell receptor beta chains originate from one sample sequenced in a study of blood T cells in healthy people across ages. Next came a second PCR, run for about 7 to 12 cycles, which used a sample-barcoded 5' primer along with a J-beta primer mix. From the 5' RACE reads, TCRdb called clonotypes with MiXCR, one entry per CDR3 protein. The data show 920,000 or so distinct CDR3 sequences, with around 43% seen just once and approximately 20% held by the top ten. Sequenced input: blood. The receptors were gathered from a woman aged 60 to 75 in good health.

The chain links TRBV12-3 or TRBV12-4 to TRBJ2-7; 7 bases are a match to TRBD2. The tail of the sequence fits TRBJ2-4 better, so the J call may be wrong. The CDR3 is made up of 14 amino acids. DNA of the CDR3: TGTGCCACCGGAGTTAGCGGGCCCAAAAACATTCAGTACTTC. As protein: CATGVSGPKNIQYF.

The chain joins TRBV6-6 to TRBJ2-4; 7 nucleotides agree with TRBD2. This CDR3 spans 15 amino acids. V trimming: 6 bases; J trimming: 0 bases; junction bases outside the gene matches: 5. Germline V gene sequence: CDR1 MNHNY, CDR2 SVGAGI (reference sequence). The CDR3 reads CASSIAGSAKNIQYF. The CDR3 nucleotides read TGTGCCAGCAGCATAGCGGGCTCAGCCAAAAACATTCAGTACTTC.

As DNA, the CDR3 is TGTGCCAGCAGTTCGGGGATGTGGGAGCAGTACTTC. This sequence encodes CASSSGMWEQYF. The chain employs TRBV28 and TRBJ2-5; weak D call: TRBD2 (5 bases). V dropped 4 bases and J dropped 11 bases, with 14 bases sitting between them. The germline CDR1 and CDR2 sequences are MDHEN and SYDVKM. The length of the CDR3 is 12 residues.

This clonotype was picked up a small number of times. This chain connects TRBV3-1 to TRBJ1-2; no clear D gene. The CDR3 is made up of 13 amino acids. Trimming removed 2 bases at V and 7 bases at J, with 11 bases between. The germline V gene encodes CDR1 LGHDT and CDR2 YNNKEL (reference sequence). The CDR3 region is CASSQSHSRGYTF. In nucleotides, the CDR3 is TGTGCCAGCAGCCAAAGTCACAGTCGTGGCTACACCTTC.

The chain is built from TRBV21-1 and TRBJ2-7; the D call TRBD1 from the table was never checked on the DNA. TRBV21-1 is a pseudogene. The CDR3 runs to 15 residues. CDR3 DNA: TGTGCCAGCAGCAAGGAAACCCGGGGGGGCTACGAGCAGTACTTC. Amino acid sequence: CASSKETRGGYEQYF.

The V gene is TRBV5-1, the J gene TRBJ2-1; perhaps TRBD1 as D (5 bases). Trimming stripped 1 base from V and 4 bases from J, with 12 bases between. This CDR3 is built from 15 residues. Germline lookup yields CDR1 SGHRS and CDR2 YFSETQ. For the CDR3, the DNA is TGCGCCAGCAGCTTGATGGGGCGGAAATACAATGAGCAGTTCTTC. It yields the protein CASSLMGRKYNEQFF.

This clonotype was detected only a few times. The chain recombines TRBV12-5 with TRBJ2-1, with TRBD1 as a possible D gene (5 bases). CDR1 and CDR2 from the germline V gene are LGHNT and FRNRAP. The V end lost 1 base, the J end lost 3 bases, and 13 bases lay between the germline ends. CDR3 length equals 16 residues. The CDR3 loop reads CASGLGQPESYNEQFF. CDR3 nucleotides: TGTGCTAGTGGTTTGGGACAGCCGGAGAGCTACAATGAGCAGTTCTTC.

This clonotype has just a few counts. The chain joins TRBV20-1 to TRBJ2-2, with D unclear. The CDR3 has 12 residues. From germline, CDR1 is DFQATT and CDR2 SNEGSKA (reference sequence). V lost 3 bases to trimming and J lost 4 bases, with 6 bases between them. CDR3 sequence (DNA): TGCAGTGCTAGCTACCCCACCGGGGAGCTGTTTTTT. It encodes CSASYPTGELFF.

The chain couples TRBV27 to TRBJ1-5; D gene uncertain. The CDR3 sequence is 16 residues long. The V gene lost 4 bases and the J gene lost 3 bases, with 16 bases spanning the gap. Germline CDR1 MNHEY, CDR2 SMNVEV (reference sequence). In DNA form, the CDR3 reads TGTGCCAGCAGTTCTTGGTTTGGGGTTAACAATCAGCCCCAGCATTTT. This codes for CASSSWFGVNNQPQHF.

V usage is TRBV27 and J usage is TRBJ2-6; D is possibly TRBD2 (5 bases). Germline V gene sequence: CDR1 MNHEY, CDR2 SMNVEV (reference sequence). The ends were cut back, 1 base at V and 0 bases at J, with 22 bases in the middle. The CDR3 extends over 21 amino acids. In nucleotides, the CDR3 is TGTGCCAGCAGTTTATGGCCGGACCTGAGGACTGATAGCTCTGGGGCCAACGTCCTGACTTTC. Translating it yields CASSLWPDLRTDSSGANVLTF.

This clonotype occurred a few times. The chain links TRBV20-1 to TRBJ2-1, with TRBD2 matching 11 bases. Losses at the gene ends were 6 bases for V and 6 bases for J; bases not matched to a gene: 10. This CDR3 has 15 amino acids. The germline gives CDR1 DFQATT, CDR2 SNEGSKA (reference sequence). CDR3 sequence (DNA): TGCAGTGCCCATCCGACTAGCGGGGCCCTCAATGAGCAGTTCTTC. This gives the protein CSAHPTSGALNEQFF.

In this sample, this clonotype turned up a few times. The genes are TRBV10-3 and TRBJ2-7; 8 positions agree with TRBD1. This CDR3 is built from 14 residues. V was clipped by 5 bases and J by 0 bases; unmatched bases: 3. The germline CDR1 and CDR2 sequences are ENHRY and SYGVKD. CDR3 protein: CAISWDRSSYEQYF. Here the CDR3 DNA reads TGTGCCATCAGTTGGGACAGGAGCTCCTACGAGCAGTACTTC.

The chain employs TRBV27 and TRBJ1-2, with 9 positions matching TRBD1. This CDR3 has 14 residues. Trimming cost V 6 bases and J 4 bases; bases outside gene matches: 6. Germline V gene sequence: CDR1 MNHEY, CDR2 SMNVEV (reference sequence). CDR3 amino acids: CASSGTGRTYGYTF. Here the CDR3 DNA reads TGTGCCAGCAGCGGGACAGGGCGCACCTATGGCTACACCTTC.

In its sample, this clonotype was seen once. The genes are TRBV6-1 and TRBJ2-5; 8 bases line up with TRBD1. Germline CDR1 MNHNS, CDR2 SASEGT. The CDR3 spans 15 residues. With V trimmed by 4 bases and J by 5 bases, 9 bases remained unmatched. The CDR3 sequence: CASSVIQGEFETQYF. CDR3 coding DNA: TGTGCCAGCAGTGTCATACAGGGGGAATTTGAGACCCAGTACTTC.

This chain uses TRBV30 with TRBJ2-1; D call uncertain. Trimming left V 2 bases short and J 5 bases short, with 7 bases between. Germline CDR1 and CDR2: GTSNPN and SVGIG (reference sequence). The CDR3 is 12 residues long. The CDR3 protein is CAWSYGNNEQFF. DNA for the CDR3: TGTGCCTGGAGTTATGGGAACAATGAGCAGTTCTTC.

This chain links TRBV2 with TRBJ2-4; 7 bases fit TRBD1. J gave up 13 bases and V 8 bases, and 17 bases lay outside the gene matches. CDR3 length: 14 amino acids. Germline CDR1 is SNHLY and CDR2 is FYNNEI. Written as DNA, the CDR3 is TGTGCCAGCGCCAAGGGACAGACCTTACGCAAGCAGTACTTC. Translation: CASAKGQTLRKQYF.

The V and J genes are TRBV2 and TRBJ2-5; 10 nucleotides match TRBD2. CDR1 and CDR2 from the germline V gene are SNHLY and FYNNEI. The CDR3 contains 17 residues. V lost 6 bases and J lost 3; bases outside the gene matches: 13. The CDR3 bases are TGTGCCAGCAGGACGACCGGGACTAGCGACCGCGAAGAGACCCAGTACTTC. It codes for CASRTTGTSDREETQYF.

The V and J genes are TRBV5-1 and TRBJ2-7; 7 bases map to TRBD1. Germline CDR1 reads SGHRS; CDR2 reads YFSETQ. With 4 bases clipped from V and 6 bases from J, the junction kept 10 bases outside the gene matches. There are 14 residues in the CDR3. The CDR3 protein is CASSQTLTGAEQYF. The CDR3 DNA sequence: TGCGCCAGCAGCCAAACACTAACAGGGGCCGAGCAGTACTTC. The full variable domain, completed using reference TRBV5-1 and TRBJ2-7, is KAGVTQTPRYLIKTRGQQVTLSCSPISGHRSVSWYQQTPGQGLQFLFEYFSETQRNKGNFPGRFSGRQFSNSRSEMNVSTLELGDSALYLCASSQTLTGAEQYFGPGTRLTVT.

This clonotype occurred a few times. V usage is TRBV18 and J usage is TRBJ2-5; D ambiguous. Trimming removed 3 bases from V and 4 bases from J, with 6 bases in between. Per the germline V gene, CDR1 is KGHSH and CDR2 is LQKENI. CDR3 size: 12 residues. The CDR3 reads CASSPITETQYF. The DNA of the CDR3 is TGTGCCAGCTCACCGATCACAGAGACCCAGTACTTC. The variable domain in full, completed from reference TRBV18 and TRBJ2-5, reads NAGVMQNPRHLVRRRGQEARLRCSPMKGHSHVYWYRQLPEEGLKFMVYLQKENIIDESGMPKERFSAEFPKEGPSILRIQQVVRGDSAAYFCASSPITETQYFGPGTRLLVL.

The chain has TRBV7-2 and TRBJ2-5, with D possibly matching TRBD1 (5 bases). From germline, CDR1 is SGHTA and CDR2 FQGNSA. This CDR3 region has 12 residues. V lost 6 bases and J 5 bases, leaving 10 bases between the germline ends. CDR3 residues: CASSWGWETQYF. As DNA, the CDR3 is TGTGCCAGCAGTTGGGGCTGGGAGACCCAGTACTTC.

This sequence joins TRBV7-8 and TRBJ1-1; D uncertain. Trimming stripped 7 bases from V and 1 base from J, with 19 bases between. The germline CDR1 and CDR2 sequences are SGHVS and FQNEAQ. CDR3 size: 16 residues. The CDR3 is CASISTTRTRNTEAFF. CDR3 DNA: TGTGCCAGCATCTCTACGACCCGAACAAGGAACACTGAAGCTTTCTTT. Looking up the rest from reference TRBV7-8 and TRBJ1-1 gives the full variable domain: GAGVSQSPRYKVAKRGQDVALRCDPISGHVSLFWYQQALGQGPEFLTYFQNEAQLDKSGLPSDRFFAERPEGSVSTLKIQRTQQEDSAVYLCASISTTRTRNTEAFFGQGTRLTVV.

This clonotype came up once. This chain uses TRBV6-5 with TRBJ1-4; TRBD1 matches at 11 bases. The CDR3 spans 16 residues. V was clipped by 3 bases and J by 8 bases; unmatched bases: 8. Per germline, CDR1 MNHEY and CDR2 SVGAGI. The CDR3 bases are TGTGCCAGCAGTTATCGGACAGGGGGCGCAAGGGAAAAACTGTTTTTT. As protein: CASSYRTGGAREKLFF.

This clonotype has a count of ten or more. A much more abundant neighbour one base away suggests this may be a read error. The rearrangement joins TRBV20-1 to TRBJ2-1; D is undetermined. The end of the DNA is better explained by TRBJ2-7, so the J call may be wrong. Looked up from germline, CDR1 is DFQATT and CDR2 is SNEGSKA (reference sequence). There are 14 residues in the CDR3. This CDR3 reads CSAMGISSYNEQYF. CDR3 nucleotides: TGCAGTGCTATGGGGATTAGCTCCTACAATGAGCAGTACTTC.

This clonotype was detected many times. The rearrangement uses TRBV5-1 and TRBJ2-7; 11 bases agree with TRBD2. J was trimmed by 0 bases and V by 2 bases; bases with no gene match: 7. The germline CDR1 and CDR2 sequences are SGHRS and YFSETQ. The CDR3 is 17 residues long. CDR3 nucleotide sequence: TGCGCCAGCAGCTTACGACTAGCGGGGAGAAACTCCTACGAGCAGTACTTC. It is translated as CASSLRLAGRNSYEQYF.

This clonotype was seen a few times. This chain links TRBV5-6 with TRBJ2-7, with D possibly being TRBD2 (5 bases). Deletions cut 2 bases from V and 6 bases from J, with 15 bases between. Germline V gene lookup returns CDR1 SGHDT and CDR2 YYEEEE. CDR3 length equals 14 residues. Here the CDR3 DNA reads TGTGCCAGCAGCTTCGGGGTAGTGGGCCGCGAGCAGTACTTC. Protein product: CASSFGVVGREQYF.

In regard to this clonotype: Relative to the germline gene, one junction end is altered; a read error may explain this. The chain uses TRBV6-2 or TRBV6-3 and TRBJ1-5, with 8 nucleotides matching TRBD1. Germline CDR1 and CDR2: MNHEY and SVGEGT. The CDR3 spans 14 residues. CDR3 loop: CAGSYGTGYQPQHF. Written as DNA, the CDR3 is TGTGCCGGCAGCTACGGGACAGGATATCAGCCCCAGCATTTT.

V and J are TRBV29-1 and TRBJ1-5; D unresolved. V was clipped by 4 bases and J by 6 bases, with 10 bases between them. CDR3 size: 12 residues. CDR1 is SQVTM, CDR2 ANQGSEA, per germline. The chain's CDR3 is CSVARAGQPQHF. For the CDR3, the DNA is TGCAGCGTTGCGAGGGCCGGTCAGCCCCAGCATTTT.